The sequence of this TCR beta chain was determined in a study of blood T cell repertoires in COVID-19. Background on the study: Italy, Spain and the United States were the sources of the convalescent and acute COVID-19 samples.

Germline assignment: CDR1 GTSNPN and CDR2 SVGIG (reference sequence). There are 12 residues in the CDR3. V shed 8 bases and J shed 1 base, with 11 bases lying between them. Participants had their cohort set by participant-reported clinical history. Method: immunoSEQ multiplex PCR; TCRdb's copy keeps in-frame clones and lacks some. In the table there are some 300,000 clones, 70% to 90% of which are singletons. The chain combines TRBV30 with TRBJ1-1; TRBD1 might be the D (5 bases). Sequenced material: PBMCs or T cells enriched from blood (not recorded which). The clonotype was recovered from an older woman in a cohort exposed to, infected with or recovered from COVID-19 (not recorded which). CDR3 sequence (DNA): TGTGCCGGGGCGGGGGGGAACACTGAAGCTTTCTTT. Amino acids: CAGAGGNTEAFF.